This passage covers 10 T cell receptor beta chains from one sample sequenced in a study of a mutant IDH1 vaccine in newly diagnosed glioma (dated by TCRdb to the early 2020s). The method was the immunoSEQ multiplex PCR assay. TCRdb obtained this table from immuneACCESS and retained in-frame rearrangements with V and J assigned. These tables miss some clones; where compared with another copy, unresolved V genes account for less than half of the shortfall, and the remainder is unexplained. For this sample there are under 15,000 clones; roughly 79% appear just once. Around 4% of the sample lies in the top ten. The sample's time point, from its label and the paper: week 47, end of study. Every vaccine dose consisted of 300 ug of a 20-mer mutant IDH1 peptide in Montanide, administered subcutaneously together with topical imiquimod. For these TCRs, the target antigens are not known. The material sequenced was PBMCs, taken from a glioma patient whose treatment included an IDH1 peptide vaccine. The receptors shown here come from a woman between 35 and 50 years old with glioma.

J is TRBJ2-5 and V is TRBV4-2, with TRBD2 matching 10 bases. The CDR3 sequence is 18 residues long. The ends lost 0 bases at V and 4 bases at J; junction bases unmatched: 11. Germline V gene sequence: CDR1 LGHNA, CDR2 YNFKEQ. The CDR3 is CASSQDRLAGKGRETQYF. The CDR3 region has the DNA TGTGCCAGCAGCCAAGATAGACTAGCGGGTAAGGGTAGAGAGACCCAGTACTTC.

The rearrangement links TRBV19 to TRBJ2-7, with 7 bases identical to TRBD2. Germline V gives CDR1 LNHDA, CDR2 SQIVND (reference sequence). The ends lost 4 bases at V and 3 bases at J; junction bases unmatched: 6. The length of the CDR3 is 14 residues. This CDR3 is CASSTSSGGYEQYF. The CDR3 DNA follows: TGTGCCAGTAGTACCTCTAGCGGAGGCTACGAGCAGTACTTC.

This rearrangement joins TRBV25-1 to TRBJ2-3; 10 positions agree with TRBD2. CDR1 and CDR2 (germline): MGHDK, SYGVNS. J gave up 6 bases and V 8 bases, and 11 bases lay outside the gene matches. The CDR3 runs to 15 residues. In DNA form, the CDR3 reads TGTGCCAGCGGGGGGAGCGGGGGGGCCGAGGATACGCAGTATTTT. It yields the protein CASGGSGGAEDTQYF.

This rearrangement joins TRBV5-8 to TRBJ2-3; D may be TRBD1 (6 bases). The CDR3 has 18 amino acids. Per the germline V gene, CDR1 is SGHTS and CDR2 is YDEGEE. Deletions cut 4 bases from V and 2 bases from J, with 23 bases between. The CDR3 reads CASSTFPGHKTNTDTQYF. The CDR3 region has the DNA TGTGCCAGCAGCACGTTCCCGGGACACAAAACAAACACAGATACGCAGTATTTT.

The rearrangement uses TRBV28 and TRBJ1-2, with D uncertain. V was shortened by 6 bases and J by 8 bases, with 13 bases between the two germline ends. The length of the CDR3 is 12 residues. Germline V gives CDR1 MDHEN, CDR2 SYDVKM. For the CDR3, the DNA is TGTGCCAGCAGCCTACAAATGGGCGGCTACACCTTC. It is translated as CASSLQMGGYTF.

The V gene is TRBV2, the J gene TRBJ2-1; D is undetermined. V was trimmed by 6 bases and J by 13 bases, leaving 16 bases between them. Germline-derived CDR1 and CDR2 are SNHLY and FYNNEI. This CDR3 comprises 12 residues. The CDR3 coding sequence is TGTGCCAGCAGAGGCCCAACTGAGATTCAGTTCTTC. Encoded protein: CASRGPTEIQFF.

This clone was picked up a small number of times. The V and J genes are TRBV5-4 and TRBJ1-2; no firm D call. The V and J ends lost 0 bases and 8 bases respectively, with 11 bases between them. CDR1 and CDR2 (germline): SGHNT, YYREEE (reference sequence). This CDR3 contains 13 residues. In DNA, the CDR3 is TGTGCCAGCAGCTTGGCCGGGCCGATAGGCTACACCTTC. It specifies CASSLAGPIGYTF.

This chain joins TRBV11-2 and TRBJ2-7; 10 bases agree with TRBD1. Germline assignment: CDR1 SGHAT and CDR2 FQNNGV. CDR3 length: 14 amino acids. Losses at the gene ends were 4 bases for V and 2 bases for J; bases not matched to a gene: 2. The CDR3 nucleotides are TGTGCCAGCAGCTCCGGGACAGGGGCCTACGAGCAGTACTTC. Its protein is CASSSGTGAYEQYF. Looking up the rest from reference TRBV11-2 and TRBJ2-7 gives the full variable domain: EAGVAQSPRYKIIEKRQSVAFWCNPISGHATLYWYQQILGQGPKLLIQFQNNGVVDDSQLPKDRFSAERLKGVDSTLKIQPAKLEDSAVYLCASSSGTGAYEQYFGPGTRLTVT.

V gene TRBV19 combines with J gene TRBJ1-2; D perhaps matches TRBD1 (5 bases). Germline assignment: CDR1 LNHDA and CDR2 SQIVND (reference sequence). The V end was cut by 5 bases, the J end by 4 bases, with 17 bases between. The CDR3 has 15 amino acids. The CDR3 here is CASSRIPGPFYGYTF. CDR3 in DNA: TGTGCCAGTAGTCGTATCCCAGGGCCATTCTATGGCTACACCTTC.

This rearrangement joins TRBV7-2 to TRBJ2-2; D is ambiguous. Trimming stripped 4 bases from V and 5 bases from J, with 2 bases between. The CDR3 covers 11 residues. The V gene's germline CDR1 is SGHTA and CDR2 FQGNSA. For the CDR3, the DNA is TGTGCCAGCAGCTGGACCGGGGAGCTGTTTTTT. This sequence encodes CASSWTGELFF.